The T cell receptor beta chain described here comes from a study of blood T cell repertoires in COVID-19. Assay: immunoSEQ multiplex PCR; the TCRdb copy retains only in-frame clones and omits some. The sample comprises about 110,000 clones, approximately 84% of which are singletons, and 6.5% to 8% rests with the top ten. The CDR3 covers 14 residues. CDR1 and CDR2 from the germline V gene are SGHRS and YFSETQ. Trimming at V came to 8 bases and at J to 8 bases, leaving 9 bases not matched to a gene. The sequenced material came from peripheral blood. The TCR sequence derives from a woman between 50 and 59 years old with acute or convalescent COVID-19. The chain employs TRBV5-1 and TRBJ2-1, with 11 nucleotides matching TRBD2. In DNA form, the CDR3 reads TGCGCCAGTTGTAGCGGGGGGGCTGGCGATGAGCAGTTCTTC. Its protein is CASCSGGAGDEQFF.